Presented here are 23 T cell receptor beta chains from one specimen sequenced in a study of cytomegalovirus exposure and HLA in healthy donors. Clones were read by immunoSEQ multiplex PCR, and TCRdb kept only the in-frame ones, dropping some. The sample yields tens of thousands of clones, approximately 95% seen once. The specimen was PBMCs. All receptors derive from a man aged 18 to 30 in good health and CMV-seropositive.

V usage is TRBV5-1 and J usage is TRBJ2-7; 7 bases map to TRBD1. Germline CDR1 is SGHRS and CDR2 is YFSETQ. The trim removed 6 bases at V and 2 bases at J, leaving 8 bases unmatched. The CDR3 runs to 14 residues. CDR3 bases: TGCGCCAGCACCATGGGACAGCTCACCTACGAGCAGTACTTC. Encoded protein: CASTMGQLTYEQYF.

The table lists this clone with a count of one. The chain joins TRBV5-1 to TRBJ1-2; no reliable D call. Between the trimmed V and J ends, which lost 5 bases and 0 bases, there was a span of 8 bases. This CDR3 has 13 residues. Germline V gene sequence: CDR1 SGHRS, CDR2 YFSETQ. DNA of the CDR3: TGCGCCAGCAGACTTACAGCTAACTATGGCTACACCTTC. Translation: CASRLTANYGYTF.

The table lists this clone with a count of one. The chain uses TRBV30 and TRBJ2-3; D ambiguous. The CDR3 is made up of 15 amino acids. V was pared by 0 bases and J by 4 bases, with 14 bases between. The germline V gene encodes CDR1 GTSNPN and CDR2 SVGIG (reference sequence). The CDR3 reads CAWSVTAAGSDTQYF. DNA of the CDR3: TGTGCCTGGAGTGTAACCGCAGCAGGATCAGATACGCAGTATTTT.

This sequence joins TRBV11-2 and TRBJ1-3, with TRBD1 matching 7 bases. Germline-derived CDR1 and CDR2 are SGHAT and FQNNGV. This CDR3 region has 16 residues. The V gene end was trimmed by 5 bases and the J gene end by 2 bases; junction bases not matched to a gene: 9. CDR3 loop: CASSILGTAPGNTIYF. The CDR3, as DNA: TGTGCCAGCAGCATACTTGGGACAGCGCCTGGAAACACCATATATTTT.

The V call is TRBV28, the J call TRBJ2-2; D not certain. Trimming removed 5 bases from V and 6 bases from J, with 10 bases in between. Germline values: CDR1 MDHEN, CDR2 SYDVKM. CDR3 length equals 13 residues. The CDR3 DNA follows: TGTGCCAGCAGTCACGCACCGGCCGGGGAGCTGTTTTTT. Translation: CASSHAPAGELFF. The full variable domain, in which reference TRBV28 and TRBJ2-2 provide the parts outside the CDR3, is DVKVTQSSRYLVKRTGEKVFLECVQDMDHENMFWYRQDPGLGLRLIYFSYDVKMKEKGDIPEGYSVSREKKERFSLILESASTNQTSMYLCASSHAPAGELFFGEGSRLTVL.

The rearrangement links TRBV28 to TRBJ1-4; no firm D call. The CDR3 is made up of 13 amino acids. Trimming pared 8 bases from V and 5 bases from J, leaving 12 bases between. Per the germline V gene, CDR1 is MDHEN and CDR2 is SYDVKM. The CDR3 sequence: CASLSYENEKLFF. The DNA of the CDR3 is TGTGCCAGCTTATCCTACGAGAATGAAAAACTGTTTTTT.

The rearrangement links TRBV11-2 to TRBJ2-7; the match to TRBD1 covers 7 bases. Germline loops: CDR1 SGHAT, CDR2 FQNNGV. CDR3 length: 15 amino acids. V dropped 5 bases and J dropped 4; count of bases not matched to a gene: 11. The CDR3 region is CASSVGQAAGYEQYF. The DNA of the CDR3 is TGTGCCAGCAGCGTCGGACAGGCCGCTGGATACGAGCAGTACTTC.

This clone was seen a single time. The CDR3 reads CASSEQTGPMNTEAFF. DNA of the CDR3: TGCGCCAGCAGTGAGCAGACAGGCCCCATGAACACTGAAGCTTTCTTT. The chain joins TRBV10-2 to TRBJ1-1; D is perhaps TRBD1 (6 bases). This CDR3 spans 16 amino acids. The germline V gene encodes CDR1 WSHSY and CDR2 SAAADI. V was clipped by 2 bases and J by 0 bases, with 13 bases between them.

The V call is TRBV5-5, the J call TRBJ2-5; TRBD1 matches 8 bases. Germline lookup yields CDR1 SGHKS and CDR2 YYEKEE (reference sequence). CDR3 length: 13 residues. After removal of 3 bases from V and 4 bases from J, the junction contained 2 bases not matched to a gene. Here the CDR3 DNA reads TGTGCCAGCAGCTCAGACAGGGGAGAGACCCAGTACTTC. Its translation is CASSSDRGETQYF.

The chain is built from TRBV5-4 and TRBJ2-7; 10 bases are shared with TRBD2. The CDR3 length is 15 residues. Per the germline V gene, CDR1 is SGHNT and CDR2 is YYREEE (reference sequence). Unmatched junction bases numbered 7, after V lost 3 bases and J lost 4 bases. CDR3 sequence (DNA): TGTGCCAGCAGCTCATTCCTAGCGGGAGTATACGAGCAGTACTTC. This codes for CASSSFLAGVYEQYF.

The gene calls are TRBV27 and TRBJ1-1; D call uncertain. The germline gives CDR1 MNHEY, CDR2 SMNVEV (reference sequence). The CDR3 loop spans 14 amino acids. V dropped 4 bases and J dropped 0 bases, with 9 bases sitting between them. The CDR3 region has the DNA TGTGCCAGCAGTTCCCAACAGATGAACACTGAAGCTTTCTTT. It specifies CASSSQQMNTEAFF.

The chain links TRBV11-1 to TRBJ1-2; D is undetermined. The V end lost 3 bases, the J end lost 3 bases, and 8 bases lay between the germline ends. Germline V gene data show CDR1 as SGHAT and CDR2 as FQDESV (reference sequence). There are 13 residues in the CDR3. CDR3 region: CASSLVADYGYTF. Written as DNA, the CDR3 is TGTGCCAGCAGCTTGGTGGCAGACTATGGCTACACCTTC.

J is TRBJ2-5 and V is TRBV9; a possible D gene is TRBD2 (7 bases). Germline V lookup: CDR1 SGDLS, CDR2 YYNGEE. The germline V and J ends were trimmed by 4 bases and 5 bases, with 12 bases remaining between them. This CDR3 is built from 13 residues. CDR3 sequence reads: CASSSKGGETQYF. The CDR3 nucleotides are TGTGCCAGCAGCTCTAAGGGGGGGGAGACCCAGTACTTC.

The rearrangement joins TRBV10-1 to TRBJ2-1; 15 bases line up with TRBD2. This CDR3 contains 16 residues. Trimming cost V 0 bases and J 8 bases; bases outside gene matches: 2. Germline V gene data show CDR1 as WNHNN and CDR2 as SYGVQD (reference sequence). DNA for the CDR3: TGCGCCAGCAGTGAGTCATGGACTAGCGGGAGGGATGAGCAGTTCTTC. Amino acids: CASSESWTSGRDEQFF.

This clone occurred once. The gene calls are TRBV5-6 and TRBJ2-1; D may be TRBD2 (6 bases). The CDR3 is 13 residues long. CDR1 and CDR2 from the germline V gene are SGHDT and YYEEEE. V dropped 5 bases and J dropped 6 bases, with 12 bases sitting between them. CDR3 region: CASSFPGLNEQFF. CDR3 DNA sequence: TGTGCCAGCAGTTTTCCGGGACTCAATGAGCAGTTCTTC.

This chain joins TRBV19 and TRBJ1-4; 7 nucleotides match TRBD1. Germline CDR1 is LNHDA and CDR2 is SQIVND (reference sequence). This CDR3 spans 17 amino acids. The J segment lost 5 bases and the V segment lost 3 bases, leaving 12 bases of the junction unmatched. CDR3 residues: CASSIMGTGVLNEKLFF. The CDR3 coding sequence is TGTGCCAGTAGTATCATGGGTACAGGGGTCCTGAATGAAAAACTGTTTTTT.

This clone was observed a few times. V gene TRBV6-1 combines with J gene TRBJ1-4; a weak D match, TRBD1 (6 bases). Germline V CDR1 and CDR2: MNHNS, SASEGT. The CDR3 is 16 amino acids. V dropped 1 base and J dropped 5 bases, with 14 bases sitting between them. CDR3 nucleotides: TGTGCCAGCAGTGAAGTCCAGGGGAAAGGAAATGAAAAACTGTTTTTT. As protein: CASSEVQGKGNEKLFF.

Here the CDR3 reads CASSRSPSEGYTF. Written as DNA, the CDR3 is TGTGCCAGCTCTCGTAGCCCCAGCGAAGGCTACACCTTC. The chain uses TRBV7-9 and TRBJ1-2; unclear D gene. From germline, CDR1 is SEHNR and CDR2 FQNEAQ (reference sequence). V dropped 8 bases and J dropped 8 bases, with 18 bases sitting between them. The CDR3 has 13 residues.

The V gene is TRBV7-9, the J gene TRBJ2-7; D gene unclear. The CDR3 is made up of 14 amino acids. Germline CDR1 reads SEHNR; CDR2 reads FQNEAQ (reference sequence). Trimming pared 0 bases from V and 1 base from J, leaving 7 bases between. CDR3 coding DNA: TGTGCCAGCAGCTTAGCGGTAGAGTCCTACGAGCAGTACTTC. Its protein product is CASSLAVESYEQYF.

The rearrangement links TRBV11-2 to TRBJ2-7; 8 nucleotides line up with TRBD2. With V trimmed by 5 bases and J by 9 bases, 15 bases remained unmatched. This CDR3 is 15 amino acids long. The germline V gene encodes CDR1 SGHAT and CDR2 FQNNGV. CDR3 sequence (DNA): TGTGCCAGCAGCCCCCTGAGAGCGGGAGTAAACGGGCAGTACTTC. This gives the protein CASSPLRAGVNGQYF.

As DNA, the CDR3 is TGTGCCAGCAGTTTAGACGGGGACTACGAGCAGTACTTC. Translated: CASSLDGDYEQYF. The gene calls are TRBV27 and TRBJ2-7; perhaps TRBD2 as D (5 bases). The CDR3 is 13 residues long. Germline lookup yields CDR1 MNHEY and CDR2 SMNVEV (reference sequence). The V and J ends lost 2 bases and 3 bases respectively, with 8 bases between them.

V usage is TRBV28 and J usage is TRBJ1-1; the D is unclear. This CDR3 has 18 amino acids. Looked up from germline, CDR1 is MDHEN and CDR2 is SYDVKM. Trimming stripped 5 bases from V and 5 bases from J, with 27 bases between. The CDR3 spells CASSIGHAAGKSRTEAFF. CDR3 DNA: TGTGCCAGCAGTATAGGTCACGCTGCAGGTAAGAGTCGAACTGAAGCTTTCTTT.

J is TRBJ2-3 and V is TRBV11-2; perhaps TRBD2 as D (6 bases). V was cut by 3 bases and J by 3 bases, with 10 bases left in between. This CDR3 is built from 14 residues. CDR1 is SGHAT and CDR2 is FQNNGV in the germline V gene. The CDR3 region has the DNA TGTGCCAGCAGCTTGCTAGCGCTTACAGATACGCAGTATTTT. Translation gives CASSLLALTDTQYF.